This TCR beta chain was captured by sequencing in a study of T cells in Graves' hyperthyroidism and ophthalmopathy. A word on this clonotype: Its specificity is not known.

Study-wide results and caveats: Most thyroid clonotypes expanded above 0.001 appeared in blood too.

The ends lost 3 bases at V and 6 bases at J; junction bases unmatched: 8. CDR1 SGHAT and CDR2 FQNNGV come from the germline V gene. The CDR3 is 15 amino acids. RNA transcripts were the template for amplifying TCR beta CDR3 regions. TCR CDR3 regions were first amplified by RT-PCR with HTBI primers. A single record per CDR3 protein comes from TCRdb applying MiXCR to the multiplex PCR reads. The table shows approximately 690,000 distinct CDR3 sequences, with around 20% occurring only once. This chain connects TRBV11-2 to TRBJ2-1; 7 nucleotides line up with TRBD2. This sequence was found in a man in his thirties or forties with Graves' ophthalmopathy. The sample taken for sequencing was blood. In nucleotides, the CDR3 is TGTGCCAGCAGCTTGGTAATAGCGGGTCGCAATGAGCAGTTCTTC. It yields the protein CASSLVIAGRNEQFF.